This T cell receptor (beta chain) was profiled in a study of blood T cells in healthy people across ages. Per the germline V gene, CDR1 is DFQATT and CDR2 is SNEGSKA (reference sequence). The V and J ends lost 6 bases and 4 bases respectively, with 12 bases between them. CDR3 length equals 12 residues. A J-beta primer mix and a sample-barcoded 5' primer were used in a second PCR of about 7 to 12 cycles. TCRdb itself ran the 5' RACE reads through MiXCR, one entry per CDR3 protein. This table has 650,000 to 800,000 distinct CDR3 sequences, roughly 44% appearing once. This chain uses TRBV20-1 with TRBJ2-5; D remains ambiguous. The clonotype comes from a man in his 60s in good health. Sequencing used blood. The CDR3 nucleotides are TGCAGTGCGAATTCCCAAGGAGAGACCCAGTACTTC. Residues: CSANSQGETQYF.